This T cell receptor beta chain came from a study of T cells after yellow fever vaccination. The sample holds many counts of this clonotype. What it binds is unknown. As TCR cDNA was made by 5'RACE template switching, a universal primer site and UMIs were added. TCRdb itself ran the 5' RACE reads through MiXCR, one entry per CDR3 protein. The sample shows 350,000 or so distinct CDR3 sequences, roughly 7.5% of them seen only once. Study results and limitations: The study noted that FACS-sorted repertoires could contain abundant clonotypes contaminating from the bulk population.

The CDR3 is 13 amino acids. With 4 bases removed from V and 4 bases from J, the gap between germline ends came to 10 bases. The sequencing used PBMCs, collected more than 40 days after the first yellow fever vaccination. The source of this sequence is a man aged 18-30 years who received the YFV17D yellow fever vaccine. The rearrangement uses TRBV12-3 or TRBV12-4 and TRBJ1-2; a weak D match, TRBD1 (5 bases). CDR3 DNA: TGTGCCAGCAGTTGGGGGGATGGCTATGGCTACACCTTC. It codes for CASSWGDGYGYTF.